The clone carrying this T cell receptor beta chain was counted at least ten times. The data are from a study of T-cell reconstitution after alpha-beta-depleted transplantation in children. Molecular barcoding with unique molecular identifiers was used for the TCRbeta library. TCRdb itself ran the PCR reads through MiXCR, one entry per CDR3 protein. Of around 700,000 distinct CDR3 sequences listed, around 13% are singletons. Trimming removed 0 bases from V and 5 bases from J, with 11 bases in between. Germline values: CDR1 SGHRS, CDR2 YFSETQ. The CDR3 extends over 14 amino acids. The rearrangement joins TRBV5-1 to TRBJ1-1; D is possibly TRBD1 (5 bases). Sequences were derived from PBMCs, sampled before TCRalphabeta/CD19-depleted stem cell transplant. This TCR was recovered from a girl aged 2 to 9 with congenital amegakaryocytic thrombocytopenia, due to receive a stem cell transplant. The chain's CDR3 is CASSLDGWGTEAFF. The DNA of the CDR3 is TGCGCCAGCAGCTTGGACGGTTGGGGGACTGAAGCTTTCTTT. The whole variable domain, remainder taken from reference TRBV5-1 and TRBJ1-1, is KAGVTQTPRYLIKTRGQQVTLSCSPISGHRSVSWYQQTPGQGLQFLFEYFSETQRNKGNFPGRFSGRQFSNSRSEMNVSTLELGDSALYLCASSLDGWGTEAFFGQGTRLTVV.